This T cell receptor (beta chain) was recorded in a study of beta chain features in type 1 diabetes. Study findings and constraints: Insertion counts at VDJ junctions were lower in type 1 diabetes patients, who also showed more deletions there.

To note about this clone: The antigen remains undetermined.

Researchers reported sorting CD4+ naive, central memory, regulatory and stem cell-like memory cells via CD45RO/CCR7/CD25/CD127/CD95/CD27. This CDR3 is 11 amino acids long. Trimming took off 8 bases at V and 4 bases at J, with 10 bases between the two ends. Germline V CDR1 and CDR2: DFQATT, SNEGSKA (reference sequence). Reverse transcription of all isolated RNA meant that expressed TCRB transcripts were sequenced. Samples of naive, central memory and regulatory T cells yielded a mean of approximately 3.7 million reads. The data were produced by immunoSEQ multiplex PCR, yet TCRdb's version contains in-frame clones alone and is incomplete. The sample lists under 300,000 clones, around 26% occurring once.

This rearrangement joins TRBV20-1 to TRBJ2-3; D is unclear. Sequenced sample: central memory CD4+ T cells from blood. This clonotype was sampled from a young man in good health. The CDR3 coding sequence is TGCAGTTCCTACTCACCAGATACGCAGTATTTT. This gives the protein CSSYSPDTQYF.